Listed below are T cell receptor beta chains from one sample, sequenced in a study of T-cell memory formation after mild COVID-19. TCRdb reprocessed the 5' RACE reads via MiXCR and lists one record per CDR3 protein. This table has approximately 480,000 distinct CDR3 sequences, 15% to 20% appearing once. The sample consisted of PBMCs or a T cell subset sorted from them (not recorded which). Receptors originate from an adult woman who had mild COVID-19 (a few samples of this study predate the infection). Cell type and time point are not known. Both conserved end residues are part of each CDR3. Rows may omit the clone size; those that give it use once, few, many or a size class.

CREGSSHTDTQYF TRBV20-1 few TRBJ2-3
CASSTSGGNTDTQYF TRBV5-4 . TRBJ2-3
CAWSVIAGVDEQFF TRBV30 few TRBJ2-1
CASSLAEWGRWNTEAFF TRBV12-3/TRBV12-4 . TRBJ1-1
CASRNAPGTSNEQFF TRBV7-8 many TRBJ2-1
CASSLGLGLSEQYF TRBV7-2 few TRBJ2-7
CASSLLGGGEYRFTDTQYF TRBV7-3 few TRBJ2-3
CASSGPQGPTEAFF TRBV25-1 . TRBJ1-1
CASSSSPLTGVTEAFF TRBV12-3/TRBV12-4 . TRBJ1-1
CASSQGAGNYYNEQFF TRBV4-1 . TRBJ2-1
CASSQARRETQYF TRBV4-3 many TRBJ2-5
CASSLSGAYNEQFF TRBV7-3 few TRBJ2-1
CASSHGRAGTPEAFF TRBV3-1 few TRBJ1-1
CASSFTENTEAFF TRBV5-1 few TRBJ1-1
CASSRGDMRDYEQYF TRBV7-2 . TRBJ2-7
CASSQARVSEQFF TRBV3-1 . TRBJ2-1
CASSAWTANYGYTF TRBV9 . TRBJ1-2
CASSQATLNTEAFF TRBV4-1 many TRBJ1-1
CASTPRLGNYGYTF TRBV6-2/TRBV6-3 . TRBJ1-2
CASRQGSGNTIYF TRBV7-9 few TRBJ1-3
CSAHVLAGGSAQYF TRBV29-1 . TRBJ2-3
CASSLDSSARQTQYF TRBV7-9 . TRBJ2-5
CASSLGLTGDSNQPQHF TRBV5-1 few TRBJ1-5
CSALTRQGRNSPLHF TRBV20-1 . TRBJ1-6
CASSPTGSGGELFF TRBV11-1 few TRBJ2-2
CASTQGGPDTQYF TRBV9 many TRBJ2-3
CASSNMGLQEAFF TRBV7-3 . TRBJ1-1
CASSQETGTSGTDTQYF TRBV4-2 few TRBJ2-3
CASRGATRHFNYGYTF TRBV12-3/TRBV12-4 . TRBJ1-2
CASNHGGAGKENTEAFF TRBV5-1 few TRBJ1-1
CASSPQDRGTEAFF TRBV4-2 . TRBJ1-1
CASSPSRENTQYF TRBV5-1 few TRBJ2-3
CASSLGTSGNQETQYF TRBV7-9 few TRBJ2-5
CASSPTGTVLYGYTF TRBV5-6 many TRBJ1-2
CATSDFAGNEQFF TRBV24-1 . TRBJ2-1
CASSLGTALSYEQYF TRBV2 few TRBJ2-7
CASSGDRGPGEQYF TRBV9 . TRBJ2-7
CASSFSRGADTEAFF TRBV27 . TRBJ1-1
CATSDLASSPDNEQFF TRBV24-1 . TRBJ2-1
CASGQDRGHEQFF TRBV6-2/TRBV6-3 few TRBJ2-1
CASRNPGADHNEQFF TRBV6-2/TRBV6-3 . TRBJ2-1
CASSQVYGRQDEQFF TRBV4-2 few TRBJ2-1
CASSRQGDNTEAFF TRBV2 . TRBJ1-1
CATRPNHLRRDNEQFF TRBV24-1 few TRBJ2-1
CATSRDGEKGNQPQHF TRBV15 . TRBJ1-5
CASSFFQGLAGALQETQYF TRBV7-9 few TRBJ2-5
CASSSLPGTGGLEVGMNTEAFF TRBV11-3 . TRBJ1-1
CASNDLRSYEQYF TRBV19 . TRBJ2-7
CATRGSPGHQNTEAFF TRBV24-1 few TRBJ1-1
CASSFTLAGGRSSGANVLTF TRBV7-2 few TRBJ2-6
CASSLAWGREAFF TRBV27 many TRBJ1-1
CASTALAGGPYEQYF TRBV27 few TRBJ2-7
CSASSPSAYTDTQYF TRBV20-1 . TRBJ2-3
CASSLDVQGRNYYEQYF TRBV4-1 . TRBJ2-7